This paragraph reports one T cell receptor (beta chain). The antigen remains undetermined. J was trimmed by 4 bases and V by 0 bases; bases with no gene match: 7. The germline V gene encodes CDR1 SGHRS and CDR2 YFSETQ. The CDR3 totals 17 residues. This sample is part of a study of identical twins. Findings of the study overall: The conclusions drew on cross-sectional statistical analysis instead of tracking the same donors.

Template switching (which added a universal primer site) was used, and cDNA carried unique molecular identifiers. In TCRdb, the 5' RACE reads were re-called with MiXCR into one record per CDR3 protein. The data contain 450,000 to 600,000 distinct CDR3 sequences, 20% to 25% of them singletons. These sequences were also reported in another study, on yellow fever vaccine responses in identical twins.

The clonotype was recovered from a woman under 30 in good health. The J gene is TRBJ2-1, the V gene TRBV5-1; TRBD1 matches 10 bases. Sequencing was carried out using CD4+ T cells sorted from blood. CDR3 in amino acids: CASSLGDRGRGYNEQFF. The CDR3 DNA follows: TGCGCCAGCAGCTTGGGAGACAGGGGGCGAGGATACAATGAGCAGTTCTTC.